This T cell receptor beta chain is drawn from a study of PD-L1 blockade in urothelial cancer. Study-wide context: Bladder-origin urothelial cancer in males described most of the 29 patients. At 3 weeks (second dose) and 6 weeks after starting treatment, blood was analyzed.

Only a few counts were recorded for this clone. Clones were read by immunoSEQ multiplex PCR, and TCRdb kept only the in-frame ones, dropping some. The sample lists around 51,000 clones, roughly 86% occurring once. This material consisted of PBMCs, taken around atezolizumab (anti-PD-L1) treatment. The receptor was derived from a man aged 55 to 69 with urothelial cancer.

The CDR3: CASSFRQVSTDTQYF. CDR3 coding DNA: TGTGCCAGCAGCTTCCGACAGGTTAGCACAGATACGCAGTATTTT. The gene calls are TRBV11-2 and TRBJ2-3; weak D call: TRBD1 (6 bases). In germline, CDR1 is SGHAT, CDR2 FQNNGV. Trimming cost V 3 bases and J 0 bases, with 10 bases left between them. The CDR3 runs 15 residues.